Each of the 5 T cell receptor beta chains below was sequenced from the same sample in a study of cytomegalovirus exposure and HLA in healthy donors. Primers: 60 Vbeta forward and 13 Jbeta reverse. Sequencing used immunoSEQ multiplex PCR; TCRdb keeps in-frame clones, though not all of them. There are 150,000 to 200,000 clones in the sample; 83% occur only once, and over 4% lies in the top ten. Sequencing input: PBMCs. These receptors were collected from a man in his fifties in good health and CMV-seropositive.

V is TRBV28 and J is TRBJ2-7, with TRBD1 matching 8 bases. Germline-derived CDR1 and CDR2 are MDHEN and SYDVKM. This CDR3 is 13 amino acids long. Unmatched junction bases numbered 5, after V lost 6 bases and J lost 4 bases. CDR3 amino acids: CASSTGQEYEQYF. Written as DNA, the CDR3 is TGTGCCAGCAGCACGGGACAGGAATACGAGCAGTACTTC. Together with reference TRBV28 and TRBJ2-7, the CDR3 gives the full variable domain: DVKVTQSSRYLVKRTGEKVFLECVQDMDHENMFWYRQDPGLGLRLIYFSYDVKMKEKGDIPEGYSVSREKKERFSLILESASTNQTSMYLCASSTGQEYEQYFGPGTRLTVT.

This clone was found once. V usage is TRBV27 and J usage is TRBJ2-3; TRBD1 matches 12 bases. Looked up from germline, CDR1 is MNHEY and CDR2 is SMNVEV (reference sequence). Unmatched junction bases numbered 24, after V lost 3 bases and J lost 2 bases. This CDR3 comprises 23 residues. The CDR3: CASSFTVPGQGARRGTYTDTQYF. The CDR3 nucleotides are TGTGCCAGCAGTTTCACCGTCCCGGGACAGGGGGCAAGGCGGGGGACTTACACAGATACGCAGTATTTT.

This clone is a singleton in its sample. The rearrangement joins TRBV20-1 to TRBJ1-4; D may be TRBD1 (5 bases). This CDR3 contains 11 residues. From germline, CDR1 is DFQATT and CDR2 SNEGSKA (reference sequence). V shed 6 bases and J shed 7 bases, with 9 bases lying between them. The CDR3 sequence: CSADTGEKLFF. The CDR3 region has the DNA TGCAGTGCGGACACGGGTGAAAAACTGTTTTTT.

The rearrangement uses TRBV18 and TRBJ1-1; 10 nucleotides agree with TRBD1. CDR3 size: 15 residues. The germline gives CDR1 KGHSH, CDR2 LQKENI. V shed 6 bases, J shed 4 bases, and the junction held 8 bases outside the gene matches. The CDR3 nucleotides are TGTGCCAGCTCCCCAGGGACAGGGGAGGGCACTGAAGCTTTCTTT. Its translation: CASSPGTGEGTEAFF.

The chain employs TRBV18 and TRBJ2-6; 7 nucleotides align to TRBD1. The CDR3 consists of 18 residues. The germline gives CDR1 KGHSH, CDR2 LQKENI. The V gene end was trimmed by 1 base and the J gene end by 0 bases; junction bases not matched to a gene: 6. The CDR3 reads CASSPLQGVSSGANVLTF. DNA of the CDR3: TGTGCCAGCTCACCACTTCAGGGGGTCTCCTCTGGGGCCAACGTCCTGACTTTC.